This TCR beta chain is from a study of cytomegalovirus exposure and HLA in healthy donors. Study in general: There were about 85 million unique TCRs (from HLA-typed donors) in an early data release.

Healthy bone marrow donors made up the donor group. Germline V gene lookup returns CDR1 MNHEY and CDR2 SVGAGI. This CDR3 has 14 residues. About this clone: Its specificity is not known.

The PCR had 60 Vbeta and 13 Jbeta primers. TCRdb's copy holds only in-frame clones and misses some; the assay was immunoSEQ multiplex PCR. The sample carries 90,000 to 110,000 clones, roughly three quarters recorded once. The study's findings and limits: The study put under 200 TCR beta chains on its list as cytomegalovirus-associated.

The J gene is TRBJ2-5, the V gene TRBV6-5; a weak D match, TRBD2 (6 bases). TRBJ2-7 matches the DNA end more closely, so the J call is doubtful. Sequencing was performed on PBMCs. The clonotype comes from a woman between 50 and 59 years old in good health and CMV-seropositive. The CDR3 nucleotides are TGTGCCAGCAGTTACTCTCGGGGGAGTTACGAGCAGTACTTC. Translated: CASSYSRGSYEQYF.